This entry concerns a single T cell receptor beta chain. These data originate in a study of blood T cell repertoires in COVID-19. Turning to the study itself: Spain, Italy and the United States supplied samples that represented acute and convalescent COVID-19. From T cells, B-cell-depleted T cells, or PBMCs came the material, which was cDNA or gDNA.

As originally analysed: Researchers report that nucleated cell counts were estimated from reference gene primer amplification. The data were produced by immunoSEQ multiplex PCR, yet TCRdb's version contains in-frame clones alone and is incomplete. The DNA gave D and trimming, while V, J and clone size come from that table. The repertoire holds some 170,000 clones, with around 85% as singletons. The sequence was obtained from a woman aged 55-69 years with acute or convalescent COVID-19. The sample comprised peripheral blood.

The CDR3 nucleotides are TGCGCCAGCAGCTCCCTAGCGGGAGGGGGCACAGAGACCCAGTACTTC. It yields the protein CASSSLAGGGTETQYF. J is TRBJ2-5 and V is TRBV5-1, with 12 nucleotides matching TRBD2. The CDR3 is made up of 16 amino acids. V lost 3 bases, J lost 4 bases, and 7 bases stayed unmatched. CDR1 is SGHRS and CDR2 is YFSETQ in the germline V gene. The full variable domain, rest sourced from reference TRBV5-1 and TRBJ2-5, is KAGVTQTPRYLIKTRGQQVTLSCSPISGHRSVSWYQQTPGQGLQFLFEYFSETQRNKGNFPGRFSGRQFSNSRSEMNVSTLELGDSALYLCASSSLAGGGTETQYFGPGTRLLVL.